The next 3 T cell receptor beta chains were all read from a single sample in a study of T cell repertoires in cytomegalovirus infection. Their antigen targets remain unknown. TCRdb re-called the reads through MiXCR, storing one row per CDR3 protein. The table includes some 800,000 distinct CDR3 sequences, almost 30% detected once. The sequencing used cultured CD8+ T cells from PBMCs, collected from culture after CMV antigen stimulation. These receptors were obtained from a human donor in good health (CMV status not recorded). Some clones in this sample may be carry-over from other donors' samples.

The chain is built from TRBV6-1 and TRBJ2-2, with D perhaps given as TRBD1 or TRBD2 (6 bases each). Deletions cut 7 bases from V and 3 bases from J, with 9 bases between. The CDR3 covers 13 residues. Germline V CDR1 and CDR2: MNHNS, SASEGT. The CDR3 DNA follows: TGTGCCAGCAAGGGGGGATACACCGGGGAGCTGTTTTTT. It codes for CASKGGYTGELFF.

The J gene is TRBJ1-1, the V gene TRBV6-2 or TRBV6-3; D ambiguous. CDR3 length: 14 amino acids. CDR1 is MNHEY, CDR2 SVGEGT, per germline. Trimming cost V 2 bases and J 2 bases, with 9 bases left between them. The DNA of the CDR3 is TGTGCCAGCAGTTACGTACACAGTAACACTGAAGCTTTCTTT. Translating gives CASSYVHSNTEAFF.

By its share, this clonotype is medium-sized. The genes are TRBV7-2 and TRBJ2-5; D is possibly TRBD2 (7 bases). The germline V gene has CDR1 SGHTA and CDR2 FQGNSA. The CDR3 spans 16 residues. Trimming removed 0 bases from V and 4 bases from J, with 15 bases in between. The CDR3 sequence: CASSLARGGPGETQYF. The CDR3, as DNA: TGTGCCAGCAGCTTAGCGAGGGGGGGGCCGGGAGAGACCCAGTACTTC. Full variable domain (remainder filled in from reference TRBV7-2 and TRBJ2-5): GAGVSQSPSNKVTEKGKDVELRCDPISGHTALYWYRQSLGQGLEFLIYFQGNSAPDKSGLPSDRFSAERTGGSVSTLTIQRTQQEDSAVYLCASSLARGGPGETQYFGPGTRLLVL.